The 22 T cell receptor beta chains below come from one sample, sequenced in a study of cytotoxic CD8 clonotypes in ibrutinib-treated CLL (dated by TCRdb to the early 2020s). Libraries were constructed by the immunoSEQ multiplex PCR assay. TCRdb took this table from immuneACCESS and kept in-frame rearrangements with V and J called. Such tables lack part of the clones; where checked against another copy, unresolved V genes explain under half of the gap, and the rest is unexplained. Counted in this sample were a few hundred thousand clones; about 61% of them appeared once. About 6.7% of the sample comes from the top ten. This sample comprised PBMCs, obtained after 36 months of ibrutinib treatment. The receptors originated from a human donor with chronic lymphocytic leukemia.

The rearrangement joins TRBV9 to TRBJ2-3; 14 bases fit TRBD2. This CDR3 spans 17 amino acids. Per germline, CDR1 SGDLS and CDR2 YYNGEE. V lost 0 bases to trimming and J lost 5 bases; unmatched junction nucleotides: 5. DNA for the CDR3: TGTGCCAGCAGCGTAGGGACTAGCGGGGGGACGGGAGATACGCAGTATTTT. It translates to CASSVGTSGGTGDTQYF.

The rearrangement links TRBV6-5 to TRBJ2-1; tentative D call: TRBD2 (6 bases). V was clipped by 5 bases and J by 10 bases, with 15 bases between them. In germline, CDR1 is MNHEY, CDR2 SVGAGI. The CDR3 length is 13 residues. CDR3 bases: TGTGCCAGCAGTCTGACTAGTTTTGGCGAGCAGTTCTTC. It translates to CASSLTSFGEQFF.

CDR3 protein: CASSGSGELFF. As DNA, the CDR3 is TGTGCCAGCAGCGGATCTGGGGAGCTGTTTTTT. The V and J genes are TRBV9 and TRBJ2-2; D not resolved. The germline V gene has CDR1 SGDLS and CDR2 YYNGEE. V was pared by 3 bases and J by 8 bases, with 5 bases between. CDR3 length equals 11 residues.

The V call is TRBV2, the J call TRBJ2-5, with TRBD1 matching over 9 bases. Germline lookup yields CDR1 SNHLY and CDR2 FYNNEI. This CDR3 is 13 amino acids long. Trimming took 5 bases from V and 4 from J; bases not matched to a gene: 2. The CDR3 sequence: CASSMDRGETQYF. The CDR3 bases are TGTGCCAGCAGTATGGACAGGGGAGAGACCCAGTACTTC.

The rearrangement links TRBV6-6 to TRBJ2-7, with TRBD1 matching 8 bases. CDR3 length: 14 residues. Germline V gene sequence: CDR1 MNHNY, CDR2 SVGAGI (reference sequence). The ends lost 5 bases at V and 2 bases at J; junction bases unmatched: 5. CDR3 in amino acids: CASSRTGGPYEQYF. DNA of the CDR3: TGTGCCAGCAGTCGAACAGGGGGACCCTACGAGCAGTACTTC.

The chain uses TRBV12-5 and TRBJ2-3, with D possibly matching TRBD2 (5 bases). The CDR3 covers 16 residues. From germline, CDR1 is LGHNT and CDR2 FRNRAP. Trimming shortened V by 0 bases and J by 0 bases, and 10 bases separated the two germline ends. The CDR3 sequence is CASGLVFSESTDTQYF. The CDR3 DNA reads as TGTGCTAGTGGTTTGGTATTTAGCGAGAGCACAGATACGCAGTATTTT.

In nucleotides, the CDR3 is TGTGCCAGCAGTGAATCTGTAGCCAAAAACATTCAGTACTTC. Protein sequence: CASSESVAKNIQYF. This chain joins TRBV2 and TRBJ2-4; D unclear. The CDR3 is 14 amino acids. CDR1 and CDR2 (germline): SNHLY, FYNNEI. The germline V and J ends were trimmed by 2 bases and 0 bases, with 5 bases remaining between them.

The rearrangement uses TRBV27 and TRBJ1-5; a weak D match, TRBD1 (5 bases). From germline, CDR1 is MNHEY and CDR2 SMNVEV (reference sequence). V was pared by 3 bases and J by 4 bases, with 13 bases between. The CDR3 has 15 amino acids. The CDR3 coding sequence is TGTGCCAGCAGTTTGCGAGCAGGGCCGAATCAGCCCCAGCATTTT. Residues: CASSLRAGPNQPQHF.

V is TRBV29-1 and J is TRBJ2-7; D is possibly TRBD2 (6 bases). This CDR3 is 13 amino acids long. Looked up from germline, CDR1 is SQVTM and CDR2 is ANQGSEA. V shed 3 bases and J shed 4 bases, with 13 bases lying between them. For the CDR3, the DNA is TGCAGCGTTGACCAGGAGGGGAGGTACGAGCAGTACTTC. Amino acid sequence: CSVDQEGRYEQYF.

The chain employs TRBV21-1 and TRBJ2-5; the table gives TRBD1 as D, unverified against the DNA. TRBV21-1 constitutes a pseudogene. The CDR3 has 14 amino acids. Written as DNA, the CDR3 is TGTGCCAGCAGCAAACAGGGGATAGAAGAGACCCAGTACTTC. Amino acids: CASSKQGIEETQYF.

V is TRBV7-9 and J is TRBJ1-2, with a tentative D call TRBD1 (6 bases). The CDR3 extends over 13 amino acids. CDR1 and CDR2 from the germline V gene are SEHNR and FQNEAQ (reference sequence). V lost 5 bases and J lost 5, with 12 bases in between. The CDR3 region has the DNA TGTGCCAGCAGCCCCAGGGGCGGGTATGGCTACACCTTC. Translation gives CASSPRGGYGYTF.

The CDR3 protein is CASSLDTGDQETQYF. The CDR3 nucleotides read TGCGCCAGCAGCCTAGATACAGGGGACCAAGAGACCCAGTACTTC. The chain combines TRBV5-1 with TRBJ2-5, with 7 bases matching TRBD1. Germline assignment: CDR1 SGHRS and CDR2 YFSETQ. The J segment lost 0 bases and the V segment lost 4 bases, leaving 6 bases of the junction unmatched. This CDR3 region has 15 residues.

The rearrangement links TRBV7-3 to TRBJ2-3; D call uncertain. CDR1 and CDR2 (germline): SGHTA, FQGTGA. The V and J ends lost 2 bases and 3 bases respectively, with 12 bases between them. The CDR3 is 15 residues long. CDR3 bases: TGTGCCAGCAGCTTAGGCGGCGACGGTACAGATACGCAGTATTTT. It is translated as CASSLGGDGTDTQYF.

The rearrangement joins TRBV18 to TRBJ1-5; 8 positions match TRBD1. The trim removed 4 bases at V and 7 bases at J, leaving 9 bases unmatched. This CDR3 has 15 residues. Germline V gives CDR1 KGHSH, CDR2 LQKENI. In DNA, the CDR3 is TGTGCCAGCTCACGAGGACAGGGTTTCAGGCAGCCCCAGCATTTT. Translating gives CASSRGQGFRQPQHF.

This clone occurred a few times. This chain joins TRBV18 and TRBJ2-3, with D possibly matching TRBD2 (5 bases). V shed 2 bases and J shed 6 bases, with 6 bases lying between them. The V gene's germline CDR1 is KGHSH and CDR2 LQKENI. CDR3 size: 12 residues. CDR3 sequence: CASSPTGDTQYF. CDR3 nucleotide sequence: TGTGCCAGCTCACCAACGGGGGATACGCAGTATTTT.

The CDR3 DNA is TGTGCCAGCAGCTTTTTAGAGGGAGAGACCCAGTACTTC. This sequence encodes CASSFLEGETQYF. The J gene is TRBJ2-5, the V gene TRBV7-6, with D perhaps matching TRBD2 (5 bases). There are 13 residues in the CDR3. V was trimmed by 3 bases and J by 4 bases, leaving 9 bases between them. Germline lookup yields CDR1 SGHVS and CDR2 FNYEAQ.

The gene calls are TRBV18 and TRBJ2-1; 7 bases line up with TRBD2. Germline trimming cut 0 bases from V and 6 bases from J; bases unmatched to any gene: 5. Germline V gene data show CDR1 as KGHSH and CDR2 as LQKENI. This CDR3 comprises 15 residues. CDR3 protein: CASSPPGPGGNEQFF. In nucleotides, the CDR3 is TGTGCCAGCTCACCACCGGGACCGGGAGGCAATGAGCAGTTCTTC.

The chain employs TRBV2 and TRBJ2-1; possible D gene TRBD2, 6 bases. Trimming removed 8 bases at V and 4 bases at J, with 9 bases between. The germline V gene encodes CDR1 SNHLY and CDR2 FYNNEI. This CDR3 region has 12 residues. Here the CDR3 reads CASPGLYNEQFF. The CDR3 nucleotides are TGTGCCAGCCCGGGACTGTACAATGAGCAGTTCTTC.

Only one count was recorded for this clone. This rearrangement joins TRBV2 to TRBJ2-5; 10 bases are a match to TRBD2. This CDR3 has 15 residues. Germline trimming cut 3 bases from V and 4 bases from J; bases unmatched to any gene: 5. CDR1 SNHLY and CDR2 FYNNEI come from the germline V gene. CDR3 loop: CASSELAGVVETQYF. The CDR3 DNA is TGTGCCAGCAGTGAGCTAGCGGGAGTAGTAGAGACCCAGTACTTC.

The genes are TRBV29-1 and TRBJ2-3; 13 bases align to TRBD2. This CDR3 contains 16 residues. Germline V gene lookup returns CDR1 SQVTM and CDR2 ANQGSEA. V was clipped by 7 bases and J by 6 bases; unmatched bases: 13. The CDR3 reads CSAEGTSGGAMDTQYF. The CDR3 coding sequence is TGCAGCGCCGAGGGCACTAGCGGGGGGGCCATGGATACGCAGTATTTT.

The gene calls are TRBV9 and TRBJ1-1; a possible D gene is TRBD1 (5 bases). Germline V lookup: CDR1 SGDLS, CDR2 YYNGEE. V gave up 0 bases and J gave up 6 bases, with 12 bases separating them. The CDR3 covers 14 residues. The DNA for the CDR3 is TGTGCCAGCAGCGTAGGAAGGGGACTGGCTGAAGCTTTCTTT. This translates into CASSVGRGLAEAFF.

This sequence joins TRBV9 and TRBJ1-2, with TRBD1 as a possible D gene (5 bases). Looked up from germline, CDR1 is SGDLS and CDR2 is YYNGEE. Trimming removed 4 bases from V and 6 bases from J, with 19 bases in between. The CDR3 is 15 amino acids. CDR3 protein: CASSPGDSAGDGYTF. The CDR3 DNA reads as TGTGCCAGCAGCCCCGGCGACAGTGCGGGGGATGGCTACACCTTC.